A selection of T cell receptor beta chains follows, all from one sample in a study of blood T cell repertoires in COVID-19. Data came from immunoSEQ multiplex PCR; TCRdb stores just in-frame clones and leaves some out. The sample lists around 480,000 clones, roughly 87% occurring once. Sequenced: PBMCs or T cells enriched from blood (not recorded which). These receptors were taken from a woman aged 18-29 years who had recovered from COVID-19. Each CDR3 is given with its conserved first and last residue. Each record gives: clone size, V gene, D gene, J gene, CDR3 protein, CDR3 DNA. The D gene is left open where the match is weak. Part of the rows lack a size; the others show once, few, many or a class for expanded clones.

NA	TRBV5-1	TRBD1	TRBJ1-1	CASSMTGDTEAFF	TGCGCCAGCAGCATGACAGGGGACACTGAAGCTTTCTTT
NA	TRBV2	TRBD1	TRBJ1-5	CASSWQGARQPQHF	TGTGCCAGCAGTTGGCAGGGGGCTCGACAGCCCCAGCATTTT
once	TRBV30	NA	TRBJ2-1	CAWSVRRDPYNEQFF	TGTGCCTGGAGTGTACGGAGGGACCCTTACAATGAGCAGTTCTTC
NA	TRBV21-1	NA	TRBJ1-2	CASTPFRRNGYTF	TGTGCCAGCACCCCATTTCGGAGGAATGGCTACACCTTC
NA	TRBV6-5	NA	TRBJ2-2	CAGSKRGGEAGELFF	TGTGCCGGATCAAAACGGGGCGGGGAGGCCGGGGAGCTGTTTTTT
NA	TRBV7-2	TRBD1	TRBJ1-2	CASSFYDRGYGYTF	TGTGCCAGCAGCTTTTACGACAGGGGATATGGCTACACCTTC
NA	TRBV7-8	NA	TRBJ1-2	CASSLTGRGELYGYTF	TGTGCCAGCAGCTTAACCGGCCGGGGGGAACTCTATGGCTACACCTTC
NA	TRBV5-1	TRBD2	TRBJ2-3	CASSLRSGENPDTQYF	TGCGCCAGCAGCTTACGTAGCGGGGAGAATCCAGATACGCAGTATTTT
NA	TRBV5-1	NA	TRBJ1-5	CASSQEGGSNQPQHF	TGCGCCAGCAGCCAGGAAGGGGGAAGCAATCAGCCCCAGCATTTT
NA	TRBV27	TRBD1	TRBJ1-4	CASSYQGASEKLFF	TGTGCCAGCAGTTACCAGGGGGCGAGTGAAAAACTGTTTTTT
once	TRBV19	TRBD1	TRBJ1-5	CASRMTGRFYSNQPQHF	TGTGCCAGTAGGATGACAGGGAGGTTTTACAGCAATCAGCCCCAGCATTTT
NA	TRBV29-1	NA	TRBJ1-6	CSVSGGAFNSPLHF	TGCAGCGTGTCCGGAGGGGCCTTCAATTCACCCCTCCACTTT
few	TRBV9	TRBD1	TRBJ1-2	CASSSETGLNGYTF	TGTGCCAGCAGCTCAGAGACAGGGTTAAATGGCTACACCTTC
NA	TRBV3-1/TRBV3-2	TRBD1	TRBJ2-3	CASSQTSGQGTDTQYF	TGTGCCAGCAGCCAAACTTCCGGACAGGGCACAGATACGCAGTATTTT
NA	TRBV24-1	TRBD2	TRBJ2-1	CATSDRSSGGLGDEQFF	TGTGCCACCAGTGACCGCTCTAGCGGGGGGCTCGGAGATGAGCAGTTCTTC
NA	TRBV7-9	NA	TRBJ1-4	CASSPSVGGAASREKLFF	TGTGCCAGCAGCCCGTCGGTCGGGGGGGCGGCGTCCAGGGAGAAACTGTTTTTT
NA	TRBV19	TRBD2	TRBJ2-1	CASSAETSGRSNEQFF	TGTGCCAGTAGTGCCGAAACTAGCGGCCGGTCGAATGAGCAGTTCTTC
NA	TRBV2	TRBD1	TRBJ2-3	CAIRWTGGTDTQYF	TGTGCCATTCGGTGGACAGGGGGCACAGATACGCAGTATTTT
NA	TRBV2	TRBD1	TRBJ1-5	CASKGGSNQPQHF	TGTGCCAGCAAAGGGGGCAGCAATCAGCCCCAGCATTTT
once	TRBV24-1	TRBD2	TRBJ2-3	CATSDLGQGGDTQYF	TGTGCCACCAGTGATTTAGGGCAGGGAGGGGATACGCAGTATTTT
NA	TRBV5-1	NA	TRBJ2-3	CASSLGNGGAGDTQYF	TGCGCCAGCAGCTTGGGAAATGGGGGGGCCGGAGATACGCAGTATTTT
NA	TRBV29-1	TRBD1	TRBJ1-1	CSVDPTGEAFF	TGCAGCGTAGATCCGACAGGGGAAGCTTTCTTT
once	TRBV4-1	NA	TRBJ2-6	CASSQVVSGANVLTF	TGCGCCAGCAGCCAAGTAGTCTCTGGGGCCAACGTCCTGACTTTC
NA	TRBV6-5	NA	TRBJ1-2	CASSYSIAGRSGGYTF	TGTGCCAGCAGTTACTCGATAGCAGGAAGGAGCGGTGGCTACACCTTC
NA	TRBV11-2	TRBD1	TRBJ1-6	CASTPVQGNNSPLHF	TGTGCCAGCACCCCGGTACAGGGGAATAATTCACCCCTCCACTTT
NA	TRBV6-5	TRBD1	TRBJ1-1	CASRPDREAEAFF	TGTGCCAGCAGGCCGGACAGGGAAGCTGAAGCTTTCTTT
NA	TRBV11-2	TRBD2	TRBJ2-7	CASRPLAGDTGEQYF	TGTGCCAGCAGGCCTTTAGCGGGGGACACGGGGGAGCAGTACTTC
NA	TRBV24-1	TRBD2	TRBJ2-1	CATSDLSSGGYNEQFF	TGTGCCACCAGTGATTTGAGTAGCGGGGGGTACAATGAGCAGTTCTTC
NA	TRBV6-5	NA	TRBJ1-2	CASSYLSGDYGYTF	TGTGCCAGCAGTTACCTTTCAGGGGACTATGGCTACACCTTC
NA	TRBV6-5	NA	TRBJ1-1	CASSYSPYSNTEAFF	TGTGCCAGCAGTTATTCCCCCTACTCGAACACTGAAGCTTTCTTT
NA	TRBV20-1	NA	TRBJ1-1	CSASAGSTEAFF	TGCAGTGCTAGTGCGGGGAGCACTGAAGCTTTCTTT
NA	TRBV18	NA	TRBJ2-7	CASSPLTTGEQYF	TGTGCCAGCTCACCACTCACTACGGGGGAGCAGTACTTC
NA	TRBV5-6	TRBD2	TRBJ2-1	CASSFSSGGHYNEQFF	TGTGCCAGCAGCTTCTCTAGCGGGGGGCATTACAATGAGCAGTTCTTC
NA	TRBV6-5	NA	TRBJ1-2	CASSSGLGYTF	TGTGCCAGCAGTTCAGGGTTGGGCTACACCTTC
NA	TRBV28	NA	TRBJ1-3	CASSLHLGGRATISGNTIYF	TGTGCCAGCAGTTTGCATCTGGGCGGGAGGGCAACCATCTCTGGAAACACCATATATTTT
NA	TRBV12-3/TRBV12-4	NA	TRBJ2-7	CASSLTGFGEQYF	TGTGCCAGCAGCCTTACAGGGTTTGGCGAGCAGTACTTC
once	TRBV27	TRBD1	TRBJ2-7	CASSSTFDGQGNEQYF	TGTGCCAGCAGTTCCACGTTCGACGGACAGGGAAACGAGCAGTACTTC
NA	TRBV21-1	NA	TRBJ2-5	CASSNSPQGETQYF	TGTGCCAGCAGCAACTCTCCTCAGGGGGAGACCCAGTACTTC
NA	TRBV28	TRBD2	TRBJ2-1	CASRGPGTSGGLTVNEQFF	TGTGCCAGCAGGGGCCCTGGTACTAGCGGGGGGCTGACTGTGAATGAGCAGTTCTTC
NA	TRBV4-1	TRBD1	TRBJ1-6	CASSHIAGTGDNSPLHF	TGCGCCAGCAGCCATATAGCCGGGACAGGGGATAATTCACCCCTCCACTTT